This TCR beta chain was recorded in a study of blood T cell repertoires in COVID-19. The CDR3 spans 15 residues. Germline-derived CDR1 and CDR2 are LNHDA and SQIVND (reference sequence). The V segment lost 5 bases and the J segment 4 bases; nucleotides outside the gene matches: 9. The assay was immunoSEQ multiplex PCR, and TCRdb's table has in-frame clones only and misses some. This table holds a few hundred thousand clones, about 85% found once. The clonotype was recovered from a woman aged 45 to 65 who had been exposed to COVID-19. The sequenced sample was PBMCs or T cells enriched from blood (not recorded which). V usage is TRBV19 and J usage is TRBJ1-1; 8 nucleotides match TRBD1. This CDR3 is CASSPTGAPGTEAFF. The CDR3, as DNA: TGTGCCAGTAGTCCGACAGGGGCCCCGGGCACTGAAGCTTTCTTT.